Following are 19 T cell receptor beta chains from one sample sequenced in a study of metastatic and nonmetastatic thyroid tumors. Nobody among the patients had been given any treatment before thyroid surgery. TCRdb re-clonotyped the PCR reads via MiXCR. The profile shows some 22,000 clones, roughly 11% of them singletons. The sequenced sample consisted of blood. All receptors come from a female donor with papillary thyroid cancer or a benign thyroid nodule (not recorded which). Some clones in this sample may be carry-over from other donors' samples.

This clone has ten or more counts. Written as DNA, the CDR3 is TGTGCCAGCAGTTCCCCCGTTCGGGGAGATGAGCAGTTCTTC. Amino acids: CASSSPVRGDEQFF. The genes are TRBV27 and TRBJ2-1; D possibly corresponds to TRBD2 (5 bases). V was clipped by 4 bases and J by 8 bases, with 15 bases between them. This CDR3 spans 14 amino acids. Germline V lookup: CDR1 MNHEY, CDR2 SMNVEV (reference sequence).

The chain carries TRBV3-1 and TRBJ2-2; perhaps TRBD2 as D (6 bases). Trimming pared 1 base from V and 7 bases from J, leaving 16 bases between. Germline CDR1 LGHDT, CDR2 YNNKEL (reference sequence). The CDR3 is 16 residues long. CDR3 amino acids: CASSQVFGGKVGELFF. In DNA form, the CDR3 reads TGTGCCAGCAGCCAAGTGTTCGGAGGGAAAGTCGGGGAGCTGTTTTTT.

V and J are TRBV2 and TRBJ2-5, with D possibly matching TRBD2 (5 bases). The CDR3 totals 13 residues. The V and J ends lost 9 bases and 7 bases respectively, with 18 bases between them. The V gene's germline CDR1 is SNHLY and CDR2 FYNNEI. The CDR3 DNA is TGTGCCAGAACCATAGGGCAGGCGGGGACCCAGTACTTC. Amino acids: CARTIGQAGTQYF.

This clone is labeled as medium-sized (0.01 to 0.1%). This chain links TRBV28 with TRBJ2-7; D unresolved. Per germline, CDR1 MDHEN and CDR2 SYDVKM. There are 12 residues in the CDR3. V lost 1 base, J lost 3 bases, and 4 bases lay in between. The CDR3 spells CASSLFVYEQYF. CDR3 sequence (DNA): TGTGCCAGCAGTTTATTCGTCTACGAGCAGTACTTC.

This clone was seen ten or more times. V and J are TRBV7-3 and TRBJ1-1; 8 bases fit TRBD1. With V trimmed by 4 bases and J by 3 bases, 7 bases remained unmatched. The CDR3 spans 15 residues. Germline V lookup: CDR1 SGHTA, CDR2 FQGTGA. CDR3 region: CASSSHGQGDTEAFF. In DNA, the CDR3 is TGTGCCAGCAGCTCCCACGGACAGGGAGACACTGAAGCTTTCTTT.

This clone is medium-sized in the sample. The genes are TRBV28 and TRBJ2-7; 10 nucleotides line up with TRBD1. V shed 5 bases and J 3 bases; nucleotides not matched to a gene: 13. Germline V gene sequence: CDR1 MDHEN, CDR2 SYDVKM. This CDR3 is built from 17 residues. DNA of the CDR3: TGTGCCAGCAGTCAAACCGGGACAGGGGCCTCCTACTACGAGCAGTACTTC. It specifies CASSQTGTGASYYEQYF.

This clone was counted at least ten times. The J gene is TRBJ1-5, the V gene TRBV11-2, with 9 bases that match TRBD1. The CDR3 totals 16 residues. Per germline, CDR1 SGHAT and CDR2 FQNNGV. V lost 5 bases and J lost 3; bases outside the gene matches: 8. CDR3 nucleotide sequence: TGTGCCAGCAGCCCAACCGACAGGGGGGTCAATCAGCCCCAGCATTTT. Translated, it gives CASSPTDRGVNQPQHF.

This clone was seen ten or more times. V is TRBV28 and J is TRBJ1-2; tentatively, D is TRBD1 (6 bases). Germline V gene sequence: CDR1 MDHEN, CDR2 SYDVKM. V gave up 6 bases and J gave up 4 bases, with 18 bases separating them. The CDR3 length is 15 residues. The CDR3 reads CASSGALGRGYGYTF. The CDR3 DNA sequence: TGTGCCAGCAGCGGGGCTTTAGGCAGGGGCTATGGCTACACCTTC.

In regard to this clone: This may stem from a read error, because a much larger clone lies one nucleotide away. This chain uses TRBV11-3 with TRBJ2-7; 9 bases map to TRBD1. CDR3 length equals 15 residues. CDR1 and CDR2 from the germline V gene are SGHNT and YENEEA. CDR3 nucleotide sequence: TGTGCCGGCAGCTCGGGACAGGGCTCATCCAACGAGCAGTACTTC. Protein: CAGSSGQGSSNEQYF.

As regards this clone: It may be a read error: a sequence one base away is much more abundant. The CDR3 spells CASSFECEKLFF. CDR3 in DNA: TGTGCCAGCAGCTTCGAATGTGAAAAACTGTTTTTT. The rearrangement uses TRBV7-9 and TRBJ1-4; D unclear. CDR1 and CDR2 from the germline V gene are SEHNR and FQNEAQ (reference sequence). The CDR3 has 12 residues. V lost 3 bases and J 7 bases, leaving 6 bases between the germline ends.

A note on this clone: A much larger clone differs from this one at a single base, so this may be a read error. J is TRBJ2-5 and V is TRBV16; D possibly matches TRBD1 or TRBD2 (5 bases each). The V end lost 4 bases, the J end lost 5 bases, and 20 bases lay between the germline ends. CDR3 length: 16 amino acids. Germline V gene sequence: CDR1 KGHSY, CDR2 FQNENV. Here the CDR3 reads CASSPDGTGKSETQYF. The CDR3 nucleotides are TGTGCCAGCAGCCCGGACGGGACGGGTAAATCGGAGACCCAGTACTTC.

With respect to this clone: A much larger clone differs from this one at a single base, so this may be a read error. The V call is TRBV20-1, the J call TRBJ2-7; TRBD1 matches at 7 bases. CDR3 size: 13 residues. Germline values: CDR1 DFQATT, CDR2 SNEGSKA (reference sequence). V lost 3 bases and J lost 2; bases outside the gene matches: 4. The CDR3 region has the DNA TGCAGTGCTAGGGGACAGATTACCTACGAGCAGTACTTC. It translates to CSARGQITYEQYF.

The table lists this clone with many counts. This chain connects TRBV5-1 to TRBJ2-7, with 7 bases matching TRBD1. V lost 0 bases to trimming and J lost 7 bases; unmatched junction nucleotides: 4. Looked up from germline, CDR1 is SGHRS and CDR2 is YFSETQ. The CDR3 spans 13 residues. The CDR3 protein is CASSLDRGWEQYF. The CDR3 DNA reads TGCGCCAGCAGCTTGGACAGGGGTTGGGAGCAGTACTTC.

This CDR3 reads CASSLDLSSSGANVLTF. DNA for the CDR3: TGTGCCAGCAGCTTAGATCTTTCTAGCTCTGGGGCCAACGTCCTGACTTTC. The chain couples TRBV11-2 to TRBJ2-6, with unresolved D. Trimming removed 0 bases at V and 0 bases at J, with 9 bases between. Germline CDR1 is SGHAT and CDR2 is FQNNGV. The CDR3 contains 17 residues.

This clone qualifies as medium-sized. The rearrangement links TRBV6-2 or TRBV6-3 to TRBJ2-7; no clear D gene. The CDR3 is made up of 16 amino acids. Trimming removed 0 bases from V and 0 bases from J, with 12 bases in between. CDR1 and CDR2 from the germline V gene are MNHEY and SVGEGT. The DNA for the CDR3 is TGTGCCAGCAGTTACTCGCCGGGTGCCCACTCCTACGAGCAGTACTTC. The encoded protein is CASSYSPGAHSYEQYF.

This chain connects TRBV7-9 to TRBJ1-4; no reliable D call. V was cut by 1 base and J by 4 bases, with 13 bases left in between. The CDR3 covers 16 residues. The germline V gene encodes CDR1 SEHNR and CDR2 FQNEAQ (reference sequence). CDR3 nucleotides: TGTGCCAGCAGCTTAGGCGTCAGCCTCTATAATGAAAAACTGTTTTTT. Its protein product is CASSLGVSLYNEKLFF.

The chain recombines TRBV7-6 with TRBJ1-3, with a possible D match to TRBD1 (5 bases). The V gene lost 1 base and the J gene lost 3 bases, with 10 bases spanning the gap. The CDR3 is made up of 15 amino acids. CDR1 SGHVS and CDR2 FNYEAQ come from the germline V gene. The CDR3 is CASSLGYGGGNTIYF. The DNA for the CDR3 is TGTGCCAGCAGCTTAGGTTACGGGGGTGGAAACACCATATATTTT.

This clone appeared many times. The V gene is TRBV6-2 or TRBV6-3, the J gene TRBJ1-1; D unclear. Germline V gives CDR1 MNHEY, CDR2 SVGEGT. V dropped 1 base and J dropped 4 bases, with 13 bases sitting between them. The CDR3 has 15 residues. The CDR3 sequence: CASSYWPTPSTEAFF. CDR3 sequence (DNA): TGTGCCAGCAGTTACTGGCCTACCCCGTCCACTGAAGCTTTCTTT.

This clone was counted ten times or more. The rearrangement links TRBV28 to TRBJ2-3, with 9 positions matching TRBD1. V shed 5 bases and J 9 bases; nucleotides not matched to a gene: 18. The CDR3 runs to 17 residues. CDR1 and CDR2 (germline): MDHEN, SYDVKM. CDR3 region: CASSPLQGAKVKGTQYF. For the CDR3, the DNA is TGTGCCAGCAGTCCCTTACAGGGGGCTAAGGTTAAGGGAACGCAGTATTTT.